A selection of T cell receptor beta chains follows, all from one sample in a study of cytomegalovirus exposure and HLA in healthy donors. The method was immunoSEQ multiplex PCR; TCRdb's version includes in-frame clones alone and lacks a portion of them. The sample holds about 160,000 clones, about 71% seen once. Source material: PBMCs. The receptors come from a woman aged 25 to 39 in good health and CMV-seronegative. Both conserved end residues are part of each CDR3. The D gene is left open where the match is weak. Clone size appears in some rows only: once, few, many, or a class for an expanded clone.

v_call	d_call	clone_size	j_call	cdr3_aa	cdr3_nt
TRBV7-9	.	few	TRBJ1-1	CASSASGGNWIGNTEAFF	TGTGCCAGCAGCGCCAGTGGGGGGAATTGGATAGGGAACACTGAAGCTTTCTTT
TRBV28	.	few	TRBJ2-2	CASENLFGELFF	TGTGCCAGCGAGAACCTGTTCGGGGAGCTGTTTTTT
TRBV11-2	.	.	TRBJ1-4	CASSLTVNEKLFF	TGTGCCAGCAGCTTGACAGTGAATGAAAAACTGTTTTTT
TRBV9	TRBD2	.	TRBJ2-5	CASSVGGGLETQYF	TGTGCCAGCAGCGTAGGGGGAGGGTTGGAGACCCAGTACTTC
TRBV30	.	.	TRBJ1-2	CAWSDEQTGYGYTF	TGTGCCTGGAGTGATGAGCAGACTGGGTATGGCTACACCTTC
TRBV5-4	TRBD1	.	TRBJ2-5	CASSWDSQETQYF	TGTGCCAGCAGCTGGGACAGCCAAGAGACCCAGTACTTC
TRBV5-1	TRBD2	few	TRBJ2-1	CASSVGSGSYNEQFF	TGCGCCAGCAGCGTTGGTAGCGGGAGTTACAATGAGCAGTTCTTC
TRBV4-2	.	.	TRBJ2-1	CASSELAGEQFF	TGTGCCAGCAGCGAACTAGCAGGGGAGCAGTTCTTC
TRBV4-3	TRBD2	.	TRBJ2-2	CASSQGFSGAGGELFF	TGCGCCAGCAGCCAAGGTTTCAGCGGGGCTGGCGGGGAGCTGTTTTTT
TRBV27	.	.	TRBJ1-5	CASSLDSANQPQHF	TGTGCCAGCTCCTTGGACAGCGCAAATCAGCCCCAGCATTTT
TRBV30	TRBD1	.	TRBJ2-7	CAWSLLTGDEQYF	TGTGCCTGGAGTCTACTTACAGGGGACGAGCAGTACTTC
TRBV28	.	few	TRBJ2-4	CASRSHQTRNIQYF	TGTGCCAGCAGAAGCCACCAGACAAGAAACATTCAGTACTTC
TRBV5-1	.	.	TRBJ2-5	CASSLAVQETQYF	TGCGCCAGCAGCTTAGCGGTACAAGAGACCCAGTACTTC
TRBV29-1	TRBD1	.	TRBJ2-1	CSVAVGTANNEQFF	TGCAGCGTTGCGGTGGGGACAGCAAACAATGAGCAGTTCTTC
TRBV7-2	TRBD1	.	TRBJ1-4	CASSSRTGLNEKLFF	TGTGCCAGCAGCTCGAGGACAGGACTGAATGAAAAACTGTTTTTT
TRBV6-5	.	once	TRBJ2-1	CATETDSRNEQFF	TGTGCCACTGAGACGGACAGCCGGAATGAGCAGTTCTTC
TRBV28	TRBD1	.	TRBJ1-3	CASSTQGEPGNTIYF	TGTGCCAGCAGTACACAGGGGGAGCCTGGAAACACCATATATTTT
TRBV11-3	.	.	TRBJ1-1	CASSLDSRTEAFF	TGTGCCAGCAGCCTAGATTCCAGGACTGAAGCTTTCTTT
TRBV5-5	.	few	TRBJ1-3	CASSLAPYSGNTIYF	TGTGCCAGCAGCTTGGCCCCTTACTCTGGAAACACCATATATTTT
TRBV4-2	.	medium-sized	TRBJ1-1	CASSQGDDRGTEAFF	TGTGCCAGCAGCCAAGGGGACGACCGGGGGACTGAAGCTTTCTTT
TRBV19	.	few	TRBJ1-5	CASTQLDSLYSNQPQHF	TGTGCCAGTACCCAACTCGACAGTCTTTATAGCAATCAGCCCCAGCATTTT